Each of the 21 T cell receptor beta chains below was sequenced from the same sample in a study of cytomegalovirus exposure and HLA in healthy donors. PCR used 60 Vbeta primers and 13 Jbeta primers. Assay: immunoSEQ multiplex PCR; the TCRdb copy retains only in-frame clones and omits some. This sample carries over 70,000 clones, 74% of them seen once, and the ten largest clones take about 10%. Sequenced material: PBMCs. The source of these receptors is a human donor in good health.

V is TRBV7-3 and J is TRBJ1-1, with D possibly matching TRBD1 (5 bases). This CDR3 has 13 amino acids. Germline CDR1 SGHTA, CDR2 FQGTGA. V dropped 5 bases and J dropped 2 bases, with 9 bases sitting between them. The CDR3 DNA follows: TGTGCCAGCAGCCGAGACAGTAACACTGAAGCTTTCTTT. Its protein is CASSRDSNTEAFF. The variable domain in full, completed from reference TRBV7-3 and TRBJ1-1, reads GAGVSQTPSNKVTEKGKYVELRCDPISGHTALYWYRQSLGQGPEFLIYFQGTGAADDSGLPNDRFFAVRPEGSVSTLKIQRTERGDSAVYLCASSRDSNTEAFFGQGTRLTVV.

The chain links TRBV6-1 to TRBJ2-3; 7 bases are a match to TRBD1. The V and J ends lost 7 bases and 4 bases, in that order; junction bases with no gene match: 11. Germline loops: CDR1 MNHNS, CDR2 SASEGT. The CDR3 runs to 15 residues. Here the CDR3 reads CASTRAGGGSDTQYF. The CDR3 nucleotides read TGTGCCAGCACTCGCGCAGGGGGTGGCTCAGATACGCAGTATTTT.

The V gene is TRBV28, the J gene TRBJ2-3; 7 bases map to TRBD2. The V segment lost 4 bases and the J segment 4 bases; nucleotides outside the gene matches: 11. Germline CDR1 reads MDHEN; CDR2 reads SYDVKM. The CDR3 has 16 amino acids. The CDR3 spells CASSSRRAGEADTQYF. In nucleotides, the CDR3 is TGTGCCAGCAGTTCCCGACGGGCGGGAGAGGCAGATACGCAGTATTTT.

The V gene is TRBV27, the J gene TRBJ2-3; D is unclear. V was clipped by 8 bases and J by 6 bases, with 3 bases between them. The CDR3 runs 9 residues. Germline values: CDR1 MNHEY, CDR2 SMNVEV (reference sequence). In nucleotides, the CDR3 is TGTGCCAGCGGCGATACGCAGTATTTT. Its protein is CASGDTQYF.

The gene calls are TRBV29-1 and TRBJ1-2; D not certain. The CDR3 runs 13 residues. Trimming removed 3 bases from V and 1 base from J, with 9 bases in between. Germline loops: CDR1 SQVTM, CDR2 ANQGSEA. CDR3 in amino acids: CSVENRYNYGYTF. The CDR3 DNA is TGCAGCGTTGAGAACAGATATAACTATGGCTACACCTTC.

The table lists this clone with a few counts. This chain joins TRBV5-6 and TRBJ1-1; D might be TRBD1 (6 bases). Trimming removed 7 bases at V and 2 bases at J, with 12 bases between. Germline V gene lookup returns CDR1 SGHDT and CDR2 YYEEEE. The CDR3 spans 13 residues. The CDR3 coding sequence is TGTGCCAGCTGGAGACAGGCCAACACTGAAGCTTTCTTT. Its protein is CASWRQANTEAFF.

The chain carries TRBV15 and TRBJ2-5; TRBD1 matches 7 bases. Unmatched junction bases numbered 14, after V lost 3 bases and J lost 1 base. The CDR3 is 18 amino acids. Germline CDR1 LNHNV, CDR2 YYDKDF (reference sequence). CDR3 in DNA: TGTGCCACCAGCAGCGGACAGGTGGCCCGGTCGGCCCAAGAGACCCAGTACTTC. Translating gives CATSSGQVARSAQETQYF.

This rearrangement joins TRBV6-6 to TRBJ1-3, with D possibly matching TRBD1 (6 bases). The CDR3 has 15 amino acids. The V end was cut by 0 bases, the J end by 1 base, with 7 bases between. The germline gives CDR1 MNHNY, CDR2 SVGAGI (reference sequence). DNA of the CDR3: TGTGCCAGCAGTTACTCAGGGGGTTCTGGAAACACCATATATTTT. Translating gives CASSYSGGSGNTIYF.

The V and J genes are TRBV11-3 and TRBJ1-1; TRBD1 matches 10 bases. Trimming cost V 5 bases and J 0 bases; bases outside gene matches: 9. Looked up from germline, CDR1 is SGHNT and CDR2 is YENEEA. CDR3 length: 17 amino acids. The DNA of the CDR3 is TGTGCCAGCAGCCCGACGGGACAGGGGCGGATGAACACTGAAGCTTTCTTT. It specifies CASSPTGQGRMNTEAFF. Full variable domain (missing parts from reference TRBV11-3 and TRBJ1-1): EAGVVQSPRYKIIEKKQPVAFWCNPISGHNTLYWYLQNLGQGPELLIRYENEEAVDDSQLPKDRFSAERLKGVDSTLKIQPAELGDSAVYLCASSPTGQGRMNTEAFFGQGTRLTVV.

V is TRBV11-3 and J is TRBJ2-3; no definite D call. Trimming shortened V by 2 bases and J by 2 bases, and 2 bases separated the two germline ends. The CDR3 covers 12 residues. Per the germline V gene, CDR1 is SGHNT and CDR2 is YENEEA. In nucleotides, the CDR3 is TGTGCCAGCAGCTTACACACAGATACGCAGTATTTT. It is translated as CASSLHTDTQYF.

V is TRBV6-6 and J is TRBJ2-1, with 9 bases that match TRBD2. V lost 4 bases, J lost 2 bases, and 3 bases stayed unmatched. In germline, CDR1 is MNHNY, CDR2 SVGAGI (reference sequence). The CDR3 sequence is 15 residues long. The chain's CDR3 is CASSLAGAAYNEQFF. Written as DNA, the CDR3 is TGTGCCAGCAGTTTAGCGGGAGCTGCCTACAATGAGCAGTTCTTC.

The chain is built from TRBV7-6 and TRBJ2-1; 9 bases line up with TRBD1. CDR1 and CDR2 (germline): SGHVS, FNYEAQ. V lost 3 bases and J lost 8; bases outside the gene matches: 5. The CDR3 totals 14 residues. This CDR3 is CASSFRTGADEQFF. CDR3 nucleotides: TGTGCCAGCAGCTTTCGGACAGGGGCGGATGAGCAGTTCTTC.

DNA for the CDR3: TGTGCCAGCAGTCCGCACGACAGTTTAGAAGCTTTCTTT. It specifies CASSPHDSLEAFF. The V and J genes are TRBV27 and TRBJ1-1; D may be TRBD1 (5 bases). The CDR3 is made up of 13 amino acids. V dropped 5 bases and J dropped 8 bases, with 15 bases sitting between them. CDR1 is MNHEY and CDR2 is SMNVEV in the germline V gene (reference sequence).

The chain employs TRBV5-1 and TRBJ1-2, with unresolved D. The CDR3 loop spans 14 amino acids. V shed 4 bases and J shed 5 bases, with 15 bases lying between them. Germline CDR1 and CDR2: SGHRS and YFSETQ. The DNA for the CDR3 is TGCGCCAGCAGCAGTAGCGTCGAAGGGTATGGCTACACCTTC. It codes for CASSSSVEGYGYTF.

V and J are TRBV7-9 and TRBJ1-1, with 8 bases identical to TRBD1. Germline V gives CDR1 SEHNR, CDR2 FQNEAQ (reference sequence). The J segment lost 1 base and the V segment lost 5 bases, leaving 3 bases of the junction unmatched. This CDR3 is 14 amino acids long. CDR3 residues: CASSVDRGNTEAFF. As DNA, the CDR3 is TGTGCCAGCAGCGTCGACAGGGGGAACACTGAAGCTTTCTTT. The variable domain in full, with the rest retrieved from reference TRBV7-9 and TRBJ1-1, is DTGVSQNPRHKITKRGQNVTFRCDPISEHNRLYWYRQTLGQGPEFLTYFQNEAQLEKSRLLSDRFSAERPKGSFSTLEIQRTEQGDSAMYLCASSVDRGNTEAFFGQGTRLTVV.

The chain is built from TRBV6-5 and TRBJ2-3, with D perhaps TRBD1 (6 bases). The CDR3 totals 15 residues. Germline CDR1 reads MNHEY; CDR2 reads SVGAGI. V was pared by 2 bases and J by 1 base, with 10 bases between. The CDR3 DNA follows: TGTGCCAGCAGTTACGTGTCAGGGGGCACAGATACGCAGTATTTT. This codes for CASSYVSGGTDTQYF.

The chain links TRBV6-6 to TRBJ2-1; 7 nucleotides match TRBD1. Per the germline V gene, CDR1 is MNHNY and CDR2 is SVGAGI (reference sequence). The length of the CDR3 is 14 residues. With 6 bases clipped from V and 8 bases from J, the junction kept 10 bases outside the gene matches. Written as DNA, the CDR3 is TGTGCCAGCAGACGGGACAGTACTCAGGATGAGCAGTTCTTC. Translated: CASRRDSTQDEQFF.

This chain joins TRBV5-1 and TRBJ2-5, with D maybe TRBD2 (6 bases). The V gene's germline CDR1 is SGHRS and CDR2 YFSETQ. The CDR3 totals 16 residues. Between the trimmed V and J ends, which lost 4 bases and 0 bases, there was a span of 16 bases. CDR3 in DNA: TGCGCCAGCAGCCTCGCCACCTCTAGCGACCAAGAGACCCAGTACTTC. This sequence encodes CASSLATSSDQETQYF. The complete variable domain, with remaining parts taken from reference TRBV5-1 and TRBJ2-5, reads KAGVTQTPRYLIKTRGQQVTLSCSPISGHRSVSWYQQTPGQGLQFLFEYFSETQRNKGNFPGRFSGRQFSNSRSEMNVSTLELGDSALYLCASSLATSSDQETQYFGPGTRLLVL.

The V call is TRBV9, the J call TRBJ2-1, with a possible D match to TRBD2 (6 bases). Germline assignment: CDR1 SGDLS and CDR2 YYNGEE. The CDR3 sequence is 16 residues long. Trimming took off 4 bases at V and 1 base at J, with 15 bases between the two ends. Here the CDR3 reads CASSPRGGQSYNEQFF. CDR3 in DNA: TGTGCCAGCAGCCCCCGTGGAGGGCAGTCCTACAATGAGCAGTTCTTC.

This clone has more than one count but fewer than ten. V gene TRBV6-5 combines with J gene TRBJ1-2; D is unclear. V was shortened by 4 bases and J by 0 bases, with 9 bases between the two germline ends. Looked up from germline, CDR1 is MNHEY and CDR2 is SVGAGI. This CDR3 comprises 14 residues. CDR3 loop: CASSLAGTNYGYTF. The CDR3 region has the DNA TGTGCCAGCAGTTTAGCCGGGACTAACTATGGCTACACCTTC.

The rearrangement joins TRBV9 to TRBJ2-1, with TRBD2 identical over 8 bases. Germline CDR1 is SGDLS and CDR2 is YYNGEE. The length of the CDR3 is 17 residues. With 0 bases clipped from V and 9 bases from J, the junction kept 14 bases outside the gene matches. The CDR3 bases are TGTGCCAGCAGCGTAGGTATAGGGGTAGCGGGAACGGGTGAGCAGTTCTTC. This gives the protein CASSVGIGVAGTGEQFF.